These 28 T cell receptor beta chains came from one sample sequenced in a study of T cells in Graves' hyperthyroidism and ophthalmopathy. RNA transcripts provided the source from which TCR beta CDR3 regions were amplified. TCR CDR3 underwent first-round RT-PCR with the HTBI primer set. Each CDR3 protein is one row after TCRdb ran MiXCR on the multiplex PCR reads. Seen here are hundreds of thousands of distinct CDR3 sequences, roughly 14% observed once, and the top ten hold roughly 13%. The sample was blood. Every receptor here comes from a man aged 18 to 35 with Graves' ophthalmopathy.

Points on this clonotype: This may be a read error, as it is one base from a much larger clone. V usage is TRBV11-2 and J usage is TRBJ2-1; 8 bases line up with TRBD2. In germline, CDR1 is SGHAT, CDR2 FQNNGV. V lost 5 bases to trimming and J lost 7 bases; unmatched junction nucleotides: 10. CDR3 size: 15 residues. CDR3 DNA: TGTGCCAGCAGCCCCCAGTACGGGAGGGCGAATGAGCAGTTCTTC. It yields the protein CASSPQYGRANEQFF.

Only a few counts were recorded for this clonotype. This sequence joins TRBV11-3 and TRBJ2-1; perhaps TRBD1 as D (5 bases). CDR1 SGHNT and CDR2 YENEEA come from the germline V gene. This CDR3 spans 13 amino acids. V was shortened by 3 bases and J by 4 bases, with 7 bases between the two germline ends. CDR3 protein: CASSFDSYNEQFF. The DNA for the CDR3 is TGTGCCAGCAGCTTTGACAGTTACAATGAGCAGTTCTTC.

The table lists this clonotype with many counts. The genes are TRBV7-9 and TRBJ1-1; 10 bases align to TRBD1. The trim removed 4 bases at V and 1 base at J, leaving 6 bases unmatched. The CDR3 sequence is 16 residues long. Germline lookup yields CDR1 SEHNR and CDR2 FQNEAQ (reference sequence). As DNA, the CDR3 is TGTGCCAGCAGCTCCTGGACAGGGGGAAAGAACACTGAAGCTTTCTTT. This sequence encodes CASSSWTGGKNTEAFF.

This clonotype was counted many times. This rearrangement joins TRBV5-1 to TRBJ2-3, with 8 bases aligning to TRBD2. Germline CDR1 is SGHRS and CDR2 is YFSETQ. With V trimmed by 7 bases and J by 2 bases, 12 bases remained unmatched. The CDR3 spans 16 residues. The CDR3 DNA reads as TGCGCCAGCTACCGACTGAGCGGGAGTGTCACAGATACGCAGTATTTT. It yields the protein CASYRLSGSVTDTQYF.

This clonotype was recorded many times. V usage is TRBV6-1 and J usage is TRBJ1-1, with D unresolved. Deletions cut 5 bases from V and 3 bases from J, with 13 bases between. The CDR3 contains 14 residues. The germline CDR1 and CDR2 sequences are MNHNS and SASEGT. In DNA, the CDR3 is TGTGCCAGCAGTTTTTTCGGACGGGACACTGAAGCTTTCTTT. As protein: CASSFFGRDTEAFF.

The rearrangement joins TRBV10-3 to TRBJ2-7, with D unclear. CDR1 and CDR2 from the germline V gene are ENHRY and SYGVKD. This CDR3 comprises 12 residues. Written as DNA, the CDR3 is TGTGCTGGTGGACGGAGCTCCTACGAGCAGTACTTC. Its translation is CAGGRSSYEQYF.

This clonotype was seen a handful of times. The genes are TRBV19 and TRBJ2-6; D is unresolved. V was pared by 3 bases and J by 0 bases, with 9 bases between. The V gene's germline CDR1 is LNHDA and CDR2 SQIVND (reference sequence). CDR3 length equals 16 residues. The CDR3 DNA reads as TGTGCCAGTAGTATGTCTGCCATCTCTGGGGCCAACGTCCTGACTTTC. This sequence encodes CASSMSAISGANVLTF.

This rearrangement joins TRBV11-3 to TRBJ2-2, with D hard to call. Trimming stripped 3 bases from V and 0 bases from J, with 2 bases between. The germline gives CDR1 SGHNT, CDR2 YENEEA. The CDR3 consists of 13 residues. CDR3 sequence: CASSLANTGELFF. The CDR3 region has the DNA TGTGCCAGCAGCTTGGCGAACACCGGGGAGCTGTTTTTT. Full variable domain (missing parts from reference TRBV11-3 and TRBJ2-2): EAGVVQSPRYKIIEKKQPVAFWCNPISGHNTLYWYLQNLGQGPELLIRYENEEAVDDSQLPKDRFSAERLKGVDSTLKIQPAELGDSAVYLCASSLANTGELFFGEGSRLTVL.

The chain links TRBV6-1 to TRBJ1-5, with a possible D match to TRBD1 (6 bases). V lost 5 bases and J lost 0, with 14 bases in between. Germline loops: CDR1 MNHNS, CDR2 SASEGT. There are 16 residues in the CDR3. The CDR3 region has the DNA TGTGCCAGCAGTTATTCCAGGGGACATAGCAATCAGCCCCAGCATTTT. It is translated as CASSYSRGHSNQPQHF.

This clonotype was seen ten or more times. The chain uses TRBV7-9 and TRBJ2-7; TRBD1 agrees at 7 bases. This CDR3 comprises 14 residues. Germline CDR1 reads SEHNR; CDR2 reads FQNEAQ (reference sequence). With 3 bases clipped from V and 3 bases from J, the junction kept 5 bases outside the gene matches. CDR3 sequence: CASSFRDSLYEQYF. The CDR3 DNA is TGTGCCAGCAGCTTTCGGGACAGCCTCTACGAGCAGTACTTC. The variable domain in full, completed from reference TRBV7-9 and TRBJ2-7, reads DTGVSQNPRHKITKRGQNVTFRCDPISEHNRLYWYRQTLGQGPEFLTYFQNEAQLEKSRLLSDRFSAERPKGSFSTLEIQRTEQGDSAMYLCASSFRDSLYEQYFGPGTRLTVT.

In this sample, this clonotype turned up many times. CDR3 bases: TGTGCCAGCAGGAACATTCCGGGACAGGGTTACGAGCAGTACTTC. This gives the protein CASRNIPGQGYEQYF. J is TRBJ2-7 and V is TRBV2; 9 bases line up with TRBD1. There are 15 residues in the CDR3. Trimming cost V 6 bases and J 4 bases; bases outside gene matches: 10. Germline CDR1 and CDR2: SNHLY and FYNNEI.

This clonotype appeared a few times. Possible read error: a much larger clone is one base away. The rearrangement links TRBV7-2 to TRBJ1-5; D is perhaps TRBD1 (5 bases). Germline V lookup: CDR1 SGHTA, CDR2 FQGNSA. The CDR3 sequence is 15 residues long. The ends were cut back, 5 bases at V and 5 bases at J, with 16 bases in the middle. The CDR3 is CASSSGAGRYQPQHF. The DNA of the CDR3 is TGTGCCAGCAGCAGCGGGGCAGGACGCTATCAGCCCCAGCATTTT.

This clonotype was seen only a few times. The rearrangement uses TRBV27 and TRBJ1-2; D possibly corresponds to TRBD1 (5 bases). Germline V gives CDR1 MNHEY, CDR2 SMNVEV (reference sequence). This CDR3 region has 15 residues. Trimming pared 6 bases from V and 4 bases from J, leaving 18 bases between. The CDR3 loop reads CASSPNTGSSYGYTF. The CDR3 region has the DNA TGTGCCAGCAGCCCGAATACAGGCTCCAGCTATGGCTACACCTTC.

This clonotype appeared many times. V and J are TRBV27 and TRBJ1-1; possibly TRBD1 for D (6 bases). CDR3 length equals 14 residues. CDR1 MNHEY and CDR2 SMNVEV come from the germline V gene (reference sequence). V shed 2 bases and J shed 4 bases, with 11 bases lying between them. The CDR3 here is CASSLQRGGTEAFF. DNA of the CDR3: TGTGCCAGCAGTTTACAAAGGGGGGGCACTGAAGCTTTCTTT.

The rearrangement uses TRBV9 and TRBJ1-3; D is ambiguous. CDR1 SGDLS and CDR2 YYNGEE come from the germline V gene. This CDR3 spans 17 amino acids. Trimming cost V 3 bases and J 4 bases, with 20 bases left between them. The CDR3 DNA reads as TGTGCCAGCAGCGAGTCTCACCCAGAGCGGCCCGGAAACACCATATATTTT. The encoded protein is CASSESHPERPGNTIYF.

The V call is TRBV6-1, the J call TRBJ2-1; D perhaps matches TRBD2 (5 bases). This CDR3 has 13 residues. The V gene's germline CDR1 is MNHNS and CDR2 SASEGT. V was clipped by 10 bases and J by 5 bases, with 15 bases between them. CDR3: CAIRRGSDNEQFF. In nucleotides, the CDR3 is TGTGCCATCCGACGAGGGTCCGACAATGAGCAGTTCTTC.

CDR3 loop: CASSPQRRGQPQHF. CDR3 DNA: TGTGCCAGCAGCCCGCAGCGGAGAGGGCAGCCCCAGCATTTT. V and J are TRBV5-8 and TRBJ1-5; no firm D call. The CDR3 is 14 amino acids. Trimming took 4 bases from V and 7 from J, leaving 15 bases between them. Germline V gene sequence: CDR1 SGHTS, CDR2 YDEGEE.

This clonotype came up once. The rearrangement uses TRBV25-1 and TRBJ2-7; TRBD2 matches at 9 bases. The CDR3 has 15 amino acids. CDR1 and CDR2 from the germline V gene are MGHDK and SYGVNS. Trimming took 6 bases from V and 5 from J; bases not matched to a gene: 11. CDR3 nucleotide sequence: TGTGCCAGCAGCGCATCTAGCGGGACTAGAGACGAGCAGTACTTC. Residues: CASSASSGTRDEQYF.

This clonotype was seen many times. The chain has TRBV6-5 and TRBJ1-6; D not resolved. Trimming left V 0 bases short and J 5 bases short, with 11 bases between. Germline values: CDR1 MNHEY, CDR2 SVGAGI. The CDR3 loop spans 16 amino acids. Here the CDR3 reads CASSYSSRFNNSPLHF. CDR3 DNA sequence: TGTGCCAGCAGTTACTCGTCCCGTTTCAATAATTCACCCCTCCACTTT.

This clonotype was seen repeatedly, ten times or more. The chain links TRBV20-1 to TRBJ2-3; 11 nucleotides align to TRBD2. V trimming: 2 bases; J trimming: 2 bases; junction bases outside the gene matches: 9. This CDR3 has 17 residues. CDR1 DFQATT and CDR2 SNEGSKA come from the germline V gene (reference sequence). The CDR3, as DNA: TGCAGTGCTAGAACCTATTTAGCGGGGGGGCTCACAGATACGCAGTATTTT. This encodes CSARTYLAGGLTDTQYF.

This clonotype was found many times. CDR3 sequence: CASSYRGGEDTQYF. Written as DNA, the CDR3 is TGTGCCAGCAGCTATCGGGGGGGCGAAGATACGCAGTATTTT. V is TRBV11-1 and J is TRBJ2-3; 8 positions agree with TRBD2. This CDR3 has 14 amino acids. J was trimmed by 5 bases and V by 4 bases; bases with no gene match: 5. CDR1 and CDR2 from the germline V gene are SGHAT and FQDESV (reference sequence).

The rearrangement joins TRBV7-8 to TRBJ2-1, with 9 nucleotides matching TRBD2. Germline V gene lookup returns CDR1 SGHVS and CDR2 FQNEAQ. The CDR3 extends over 16 amino acids. V lost 7 bases, J lost 7 bases, and 14 bases stayed unmatched. The CDR3 sequence: CASTLAGGLEGNEQFF. The DNA of the CDR3 is TGTGCCAGCACGCTCGCGGGAGGGCTAGAGGGGAATGAGCAGTTCTTC.

The sample holds many counts of this clonotype. The rearrangement uses TRBV9 and TRBJ1-5; perhaps TRBD1 as D (6 bases). The CDR3 totals 14 residues. The ends were cut back, 0 bases at V and 6 bases at J, with 10 bases in the middle. Germline V gene data show CDR1 as SGDLS and CDR2 as YYNGEE. The CDR3 spells CASSVGGAGQPQHF. The CDR3, as DNA: TGTGCCAGCAGCGTAGGGGGGGCGGGTCAGCCCCAGCATTTT.

This clonotype was seen ten or more times. The genes are TRBV11-2 and TRBJ1-5, with D possibly being TRBD1 (5 bases). V shed 8 bases and J shed 3 bases, with 11 bases lying between them. The CDR3 is 13 residues long. CDR1 and CDR2 (germline): SGHAT, FQNNGV. CDR3 DNA sequence: TGTGCCAGCTCTACGGGGCTCAATCAGCCCCAGCATTTT. The encoded protein is CASSTGLNQPQHF.

This clonotype was counted at least ten times. The rearrangement joins TRBV27 to TRBJ2-2; 7 bases are a match to TRBD2. J gave up 6 bases and V 6 bases, and 4 bases lay outside the gene matches. Germline V gene sequence: CDR1 MNHEY, CDR2 SMNVEV (reference sequence). This CDR3 region has 13 residues. CDR3 bases: TGTGCCAGCAGGAAAGCGGGGTCCGGGGAGCTGTTTTTT. Translation gives CASRKAGSGELFF.

The sample holds many counts of this clonotype. V usage is TRBV7-8 and J usage is TRBJ1-3; D might be TRBD1 (5 bases). This CDR3 is built from 18 residues. The V gene lost 5 bases and the J gene lost 4 bases, with 24 bases spanning the gap. Germline V gene sequence: CDR1 SGHVS, CDR2 FQNEAQ. CDR3 in DNA: TGTGCCAGCAGCCAAGAGGGCGGGCAGGGAAGGCTCGGAAACACCATATATTTT. Its protein product is CASSQEGGQGRLGNTIYF. Full variable domain (rest looked up from reference TRBV7-8 and TRBJ1-3): GAGVSQSPRYKVAKRGQDVALRCDPISGHVSLFWYQQALGQGPEFLTYFQNEAQLDKSGLPSDRFFAERPEGSVSTLKIQRTQQEDSAVYLCASSQEGGQGRLGNTIYFGEGSWLTVV.

DNA for the CDR3: TGTGCCACCAGCAGAGAGACAGGGGTTTCCGGAAACACCATATATTTT. Encoded protein: CATSRETGVSGNTIYF. This rearrangement joins TRBV15 to TRBJ1-3; 8 nucleotides line up with TRBD1. CDR3 length: 16 residues. J lost 4 bases, V lost 0 bases, and 5 bases had no gene match. The germline V gene has CDR1 LNHNV and CDR2 YYDKDF (reference sequence).

With regard to this clonotype: Possible read error: a much larger clone is one base away. The chain couples TRBV7-7 to TRBJ2-7, with TRBD2 matching 10 bases. The CDR3 sequence is 14 residues long. Germline V CDR1 and CDR2: SSHAT, FNYEAQ (reference sequence). This CDR3 is CAGSTSGRATEQYF. In DNA form, the CDR3 reads TGTGCTGGCAGCACCAGCGGGAGGGCCACCGAGCAGTACTTC.